Below are 26 T cell receptor beta chains sequenced from a single sample in a study of response to subunit inactivated influenza vaccine. From the RT-PCR reads, TCRdb called clonotypes with MiXCR, one entry per CDR3 protein. Counted here are around 490,000 distinct CDR3 sequences, about 7.6% occurring once; the ten biggest clones make up approximately 13%. Sequenced here: PBMCs from blood, sampled less than 25 months after vaccination. The receptors here all came from a man aged 45-69 years who received an inactivated influenza vaccine.

This clonotype came up a few times. V usage is TRBV6-2 or TRBV6-3 and J usage is TRBJ2-1; the D is unclear. Deletions cut 7 bases from V and 2 bases from J, with 9 bases between. Germline CDR1 MNHEY, CDR2 SVGEGT. The CDR3 runs to 13 residues. The CDR3: CASKISTYNEQFF. DNA of the CDR3: TGTGCCAGCAAGATCTCTACCTACAATGAGCAGTTCTTC.

This clonotype was observed a handful of times. This chain uses TRBV29-1 with TRBJ1-2; a possible D gene is TRBD1 (5 bases). Trimming took 3 bases from V and 8 from J, leaving 13 bases between them. Germline assignment: CDR1 SQVTM and CDR2 ANQGSEA. The CDR3 has 12 residues. The CDR3 protein is CSVDGQGEGYTF. The CDR3 DNA sequence: TGCAGCGTTGACGGGCAGGGTGAGGGCTACACCTTC.

This clonotype appeared a single time. V is TRBV5-6 and J is TRBJ2-5; D remains ambiguous. Trimming pared 5 bases from V and 1 base from J, leaving 15 bases between. The CDR3 contains 15 residues. CDR1 is SGHDT, CDR2 YYEEEE, per germline. CDR3 nucleotides: TGTGCCAGCAGTGCGGTGGGCAAAATCCAAGAGACCCAGTACTTC. The encoded protein is CASSAVGKIQETQYF.

This clonotype was recorded at least ten times. The rearrangement joins TRBV11-2 to TRBJ1-2; 7 nucleotides line up with TRBD1. After removal of 6 bases from V and 6 bases from J, the junction contained 7 bases not matched to a gene. Per germline, CDR1 SGHAT and CDR2 FQNNGV. This CDR3 spans 13 amino acids. The CDR3 is CASRRTGEDGYTF. The CDR3 DNA is TGTGCCAGCAGGCGCACAGGGGAGGATGGCTACACCTTC.

This clonotype has more than one count but fewer than ten. V gene TRBV5-1 combines with J gene TRBJ1-2; TRBD1 aligns across 7 bases. The CDR3 length is 14 residues. From germline, CDR1 is SGHRS and CDR2 YFSETQ. Trimming cost V 2 bases and J 3 bases; bases outside gene matches: 4. The CDR3 loop is CASSLQGPDYGYTF. The CDR3 DNA reads TGCGCCAGCAGCTTACAGGGGCCTGACTATGGCTACACCTTC.

The sample holds many counts of this clonotype. This rearrangement joins TRBV30 to TRBJ2-1; D is unresolved. CDR1 GTSNPN and CDR2 SVGIG come from the germline V gene (reference sequence). The V end was cut by 0 bases, the J end by 8 bases, with 11 bases between. The CDR3 totals 13 residues. CDR3 protein: CAWSVLNKDEQFF. CDR3 in DNA: TGTGCCTGGAGTGTACTAAACAAGGATGAGCAGTTCTTC.

This chain connects TRBV10-3 to TRBJ2-1; the D call may be TRBD1 or TRBD2 (6 bases each). Germline V lookup: CDR1 ENHRY, CDR2 SYGVKD. CDR3 size: 14 residues. V was shortened by 2 bases and J by 10 bases, with 15 bases between the two germline ends. The CDR3 sequence: CAISERGTLVEQFF. For the CDR3, the DNA is TGTGCCATCAGTGAGAGGGGGACTTTAGTGGAGCAGTTCTTC.

This clonotype was counted many times. The chain employs TRBV12-3 or TRBV12-4 and TRBJ2-1; 8 bases agree with TRBD2. The CDR3 runs to 14 residues. The junction had 4 bases not matched to a gene; V was cut back by 2 bases and J by 7 bases. In DNA form, the CDR3 reads TGTGCCAGCAGTTTATCGGGGGGGGGAAATGAGCAGTTCTTC. Its protein product is CASSLSGGGNEQFF.

This chain links TRBV5-1 with TRBJ2-1, with 10 bases matching TRBD2. The germline gives CDR1 SGHRS, CDR2 YFSETQ. The CDR3 is made up of 18 amino acids. Losses at the gene ends were 3 bases for V and 3 bases for J; bases not matched to a gene: 12. The CDR3 is CASSSGGLAANYYNEQFF. The DNA of the CDR3 is TGCGCCAGCAGCTCGGGCGGACTAGCGGCGAACTACTACAATGAGCAGTTCTTC.

V gene TRBV20-1 combines with J gene TRBJ2-1; tentatively, D is TRBD2 (6 bases). The CDR3 has 15 residues. Trimming removed 2 bases from V and 5 bases from J, with 16 bases in between. CDR1 is DFQATT and CDR2 is SNEGSKA in the germline V gene (reference sequence). CDR3 nucleotides: TGCAGTGCTAGACCCCCGGGACTTCTGCACAATGAGCAGTTCTTC. This translates into CSARPPGLLHNEQFF.

This clonotype was detected ten times or more. The chain is built from TRBV7-3 and TRBJ2-2, with a weak D call TRBD1 (5 bases). The germline CDR1 and CDR2 sequences are SGHTA and FQGTGA. V lost 5 bases and J lost 5, with 9 bases in between. The CDR3 is made up of 13 amino acids. The CDR3 is CASSAQGTGELFF. The CDR3 coding sequence is TGTGCCAGCAGCGCCCAGGGAACCGGGGAGCTGTTTTTT.

Only one count was recorded for this clonotype. The chain uses TRBV11-2 and TRBJ1-1; D is perhaps TRBD1 (5 bases). The CDR3 length is 16 residues. From germline, CDR1 is SGHAT and CDR2 FQNNGV. V lost 5 bases to trimming and J lost 5 bases, with 21 bases between them. CDR3 sequence reads: CASSTTMWTEGTEAFF. CDR3 DNA: TGTGCCAGCAGCACCACGATGTGGACGGAGGGGACTGAAGCTTTCTTT.

This rearrangement joins TRBV7-2 to TRBJ2-3; possible D gene TRBD2, 5 bases. The germline CDR1 and CDR2 sequences are SGHTA and FQGNSA. The CDR3 spans 14 residues. The ends were cut back, 7 bases at V and 3 bases at J, with 14 bases in the middle. The CDR3 loop reads CASTGKEVTDTQYF. In DNA, the CDR3 is TGTGCCAGCACCGGCAAGGAGGTGACAGATACGCAGTATTTT.

This clonotype showed up many times. The V call is TRBV20-1, the J call TRBJ2-1; 9 bases match TRBD2. Germline V CDR1 and CDR2: DFQATT, SNEGSKA (reference sequence). The CDR3 extends over 14 amino acids. The trim removed 7 bases at V and 5 bases at J, leaving 9 bases unmatched. The CDR3 region has the DNA TGCAGTGGTCCCAAGAGCGGGGGGAACAATGAGCAGTTCTTC. Translating it yields CSGPKSGGNNEQFF.

The chain joins TRBV18 to TRBJ2-7; 8 positions match TRBD1. V lost 0 bases, J lost 4 bases, and 11 bases stayed unmatched. Germline values: CDR1 KGHSH, CDR2 LQKENI. The CDR3 contains 17 residues. The CDR3 DNA follows: TGTGCCAGCTCACCACCGTTTGCAACAGGGGGTGGTTACGAGCAGTACTTC. Amino acid sequence: CASSPPFATGGGYEQYF.

The V call is TRBV20-1, the J call TRBJ2-3; D is unclear. Germline V CDR1 and CDR2: DFQATT, SNEGSKA (reference sequence). Trimming took off 0 bases at V and 2 bases at J, with 12 bases between the two ends. The length of the CDR3 is 15 residues. The CDR3 spells CSARDSTATTDTQYF. CDR3 nucleotide sequence: TGCAGTGCTAGAGATTCTACAGCCACCACAGATACGCAGTATTTT.

Many counts were recorded for this clonotype. The V and J genes are TRBV3-1 and TRBJ1-6; D is ambiguous. CDR1 is LGHDT, CDR2 YNNKEL, per germline (reference sequence). Trimming left V 1 base short and J 11 bases short, with 6 bases between. The CDR3 runs 12 residues. The CDR3: CASSQGFAPLHF. The CDR3 nucleotides are TGTGCCAGCAGCCAAGGCTTCGCACCCCTCCACTTT.

V gene TRBV11-2 combines with J gene TRBJ2-1; 9 bases align to TRBD2. Germline V gives CDR1 SGHAT, CDR2 FQNNGV. V lost 5 bases to trimming and J lost 4 bases; unmatched junction nucleotides: 15. The CDR3 totals 18 residues. In DNA form, the CDR3 reads TGTGCCAGCAGCCGACAGGCGGGGGGGCTAGCGGTTTACAATGAGCAGTTCTTC. This gives the protein CASSRQAGGLAVYNEQFF.

The chain uses TRBV11-2 and TRBJ2-1; D not resolved. Germline CDR1 is SGHAT and CDR2 is FQNNGV. Trimming cost V 5 bases and J 2 bases, with 7 bases left between them. This CDR3 spans 13 amino acids. As DNA, the CDR3 is TGTGCCAGCAGCCCGCGCCCCTACAATGAGCAGTTCTTC. As protein: CASSPRPYNEQFF.

This clonotype was seen a few times. This chain joins TRBV5-1 and TRBJ2-2; 7 bases are a match to TRBD2. Germline values: CDR1 SGHRS, CDR2 YFSETQ. The length of the CDR3 is 15 residues. J was trimmed by 2 bases and V by 2 bases; bases with no gene match: 3. As DNA, the CDR3 is TGCGCCAGCAGCTTCAGCGGGGTTAACACCGGGGAGCTGTTTTTT. This translates into CASSFSGVNTGELFF.

The genes are TRBV15 and TRBJ2-7; D is perhaps TRBD2 (6 bases). Germline V gives CDR1 LNHNV, CDR2 YYDKDF (reference sequence). Trimming left V 0 bases short and J 0 bases short, with 9 bases between. The CDR3 extends over 15 amino acids. CDR3 sequence (DNA): TGTGCCACCAGCAGAGAGGCGGAGGGCTCCTACGAGCAGTACTTC. Its protein product is CATSREAEGSYEQYF.

This clonotype was observed a handful of times. V usage is TRBV20-1 and J usage is TRBJ2-1, with D maybe TRBD2 (6 bases). V was shortened by 3 bases and J by 6 bases, with 9 bases between the two germline ends. The germline CDR1 and CDR2 sequences are DFQATT and SNEGSKA (reference sequence). This CDR3 is 12 amino acids long. DNA of the CDR3: TGCAGTGCTAGCGGGAGCCGCAATGAGCAGTTCTTC. It specifies CSASGSRNEQFF.

A few counts support this clonotype. The rearrangement uses TRBV5-1 and TRBJ2-3; perhaps TRBD2 as D (6 bases). V lost 2 bases and J lost 3, with 13 bases in between. This CDR3 spans 15 amino acids. The V gene's germline CDR1 is SGHRS and CDR2 YFSETQ. The CDR3, as DNA: TGCGCCAGCAGCTTAGGCGGGACTGTGACAGATACGCAGTATTTT. It encodes CASSLGGTVTDTQYF.

In this sample, this clonotype turned up a few times. The chain recombines TRBV11-2 with TRBJ2-7, with D unresolved. The V end was cut by 4 bases, the J end by 0 bases, with 16 bases between. This CDR3 has 16 amino acids. CDR1 SGHAT and CDR2 FQNNGV come from the germline V gene. The CDR3 is CASSSLRSTNSYEQYF. CDR3 nucleotides: TGTGCCAGCAGCTCGCTAAGGTCAACAAACTCCTACGAGCAGTACTTC.

This clonotype has more than one count but fewer than ten. The V call is TRBV4-1, the J call TRBJ2-2; D gene uncertain. Trimming cost V 1 base and J 2 bases, with 14 bases left between them. CDR3 length equals 17 residues. Per the germline V gene, CDR1 is MGHRA and CDR2 is YSYEKL. The CDR3 nucleotides are TGCGCCAGCAGCCAAGCTCACGGACCCCTCAACACCGGGGAGCTGTTTTTT. It is translated as CASSQAHGPLNTGELFF.

V is TRBV7-2 and J is TRBJ2-5; 8 nucleotides match TRBD1. The CDR3 totals 15 residues. Losses at the gene ends were 6 bases for V and 5 bases for J; bases not matched to a gene: 11. Germline V gene sequence: CDR1 SGHTA, CDR2 FQGNSA. This CDR3 reads CASRSDSGGYETQYF. The CDR3, as DNA: TGTGCCAGCAGGAGCGATTCAGGGGGCTATGAGACCCAGTACTTC.